These T cell receptor beta chains were read from a single sample in a study of OX40 agonist ivuxolimab in advanced cancers. Only in-frame clones appear in the TCRdb table, and some are missing; sequencing was by immunoSEQ multiplex PCR. The repertoire holds around 62,000 clones, with roughly 86% as singletons. The source material was CD4+ or CD8+ T cells sorted from blood, sampled in a trial of the OX40 agonist ivuxolimab. The receptors derive from an adult with an advanced solid tumor such as melanoma, head and neck, liver or kidney cancer. Each CDR3 is given with its conserved first and last residue. The order of the fields is CDR3 DNA, CDR3 protein, D gene, V gene, J gene. D genes are given only for firm matches.

CDR3 DNA: TGTGCCAGCAGCCCGACTAGCGGGCACTACAATGAGCAGTTCTTC; CDR3 protein: CASSPTSGHYNEQFF; D gene: TRBD2; V gene: TRBV7-3; J gene: TRBJ2-1
CDR3 DNA: TGTGCCAGCAGTCCACTGACTAGCGGGAATCAGGAGACCCAGTACTTC; CDR3 protein: CASSPLTSGNQETQYF; D gene: TRBD2; V gene: TRBV27; J gene: TRBJ2-5
CDR3 DNA: TGTGCCAGCAGCTTAGGGGTTAGCGGGAGGGCCTTGGGTGAGCAGTTCTTC; CDR3 protein: CASSLGVSGRALGEQFF; D gene: TRBD2; V gene: TRBV7-2; J gene: TRBJ2-1
CDR3 DNA: TGTGCCAGCAGCCTCGGGACTAGCGCTTCCTACAATGGGCAGTTCTTC; CDR3 protein: CASSLGTSASYNGQFF; D gene: TRBD2; V gene: TRBV5-4; J gene: TRBJ2-1
CDR3 DNA: TGCGCCAGCAGCTTGGGACAGAACACCGGGGAGCTGTTTTTT; CDR3 protein: CASSLGQNTGELFF; D gene: -; V gene: TRBV5-1; J gene: TRBJ2-2
CDR3 DNA: TGTGCCACCAGCAGAGAGGGATCCATAAACACTGAAGCTTTCTTT; CDR3 protein: CATSREGSINTEAFF; D gene: -; V gene: TRBV15; J gene: TRBJ1-1
CDR3 DNA: TGTGCCAGCAGCCTTGGGGGAACTCAGGGGGGCTTTCAGTACTTC; CDR3 protein: CASSLGGTQGGFQYF; D gene: -; V gene: TRBV7-8; J gene: TRBJ2-4
CDR3 DNA: TGTGCCAGCAGCGTAGCAGGGAACCCAACTAATGAAAAACTGTTTTTT; CDR3 protein: CASSVAGNPTNEKLFF; D gene: -; V gene: TRBV9; J gene: TRBJ1-4
CDR3 DNA: TGTGCCAGCAGCGAATTATCCGGGACAGGGGGCCGATACGAGCAGTACTTC; CDR3 protein: CASSELSGTGGRYEQYF; D gene: TRBD1; V gene: TRBV7-2; J gene: TRBJ2-7
CDR3 DNA: TGTGCCAGTAGTATACAGTCCCGGGAGGGCGAGCAGTACTTC; CDR3 protein: CASSIQSREGEQYF; D gene: TRBD2; V gene: TRBV19; J gene: TRBJ2-7
CDR3 DNA: TGTGCCAGCAGTTTAGGGGGGGGCTCCTACGAGCAGTACTTC; CDR3 protein: CASSLGGGSYEQYF; D gene: -; V gene: TRBV5-4; J gene: TRBJ2-7
CDR3 DNA: TGTGCCAGCAGTTACTCCGGGGGGAGGAATGGCTACACCTTC; CDR3 protein: CASSYSGGRNGYTF; D gene: -; V gene: TRBV6-6; J gene: TRBJ1-2